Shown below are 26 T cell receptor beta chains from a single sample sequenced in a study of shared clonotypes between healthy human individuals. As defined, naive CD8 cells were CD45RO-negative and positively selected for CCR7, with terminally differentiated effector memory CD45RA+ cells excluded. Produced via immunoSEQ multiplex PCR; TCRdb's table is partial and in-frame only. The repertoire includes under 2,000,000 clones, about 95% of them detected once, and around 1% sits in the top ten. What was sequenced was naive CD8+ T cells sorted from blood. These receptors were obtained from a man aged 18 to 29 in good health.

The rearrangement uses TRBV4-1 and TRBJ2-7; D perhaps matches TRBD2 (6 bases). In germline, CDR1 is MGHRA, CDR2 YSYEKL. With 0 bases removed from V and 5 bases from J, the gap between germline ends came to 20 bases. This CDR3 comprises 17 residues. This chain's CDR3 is CASSQDVVWGEANEQYF. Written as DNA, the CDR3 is TGCGCCAGCAGCCAAGATGTGGTTTGGGGGGAAGCCAACGAGCAGTACTTC.

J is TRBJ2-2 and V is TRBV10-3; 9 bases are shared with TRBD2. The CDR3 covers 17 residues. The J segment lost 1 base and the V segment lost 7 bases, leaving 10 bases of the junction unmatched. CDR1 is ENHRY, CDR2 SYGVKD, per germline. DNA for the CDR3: TGTGCCATCACTTTGCGGGGGGGCAAGAAGAACACCGGGGAGCTGTTTTTT. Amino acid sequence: CAITLRGGKKNTGELFF.

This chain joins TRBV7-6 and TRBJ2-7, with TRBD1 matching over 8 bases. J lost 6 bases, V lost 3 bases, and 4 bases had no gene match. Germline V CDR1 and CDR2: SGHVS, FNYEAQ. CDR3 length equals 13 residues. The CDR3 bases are TGTGCCAGCAGCTTCGGACAGGGTGCCGAGCAGTACTTC. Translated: CASSFGQGAEQYF.

CDR3 bases: TGTGCCAGCAGCCCGGACGTAAGCTCCTACGAGCAGTACTTC. This codes for CASSPDVSSYEQYF. The chain is built from TRBV9 and TRBJ2-7; D unresolved. The CDR3 spans 14 residues. V lost 4 bases to trimming and J lost 0 bases, with 11 bases between them. The V gene's germline CDR1 is SGDLS and CDR2 YYNGEE.

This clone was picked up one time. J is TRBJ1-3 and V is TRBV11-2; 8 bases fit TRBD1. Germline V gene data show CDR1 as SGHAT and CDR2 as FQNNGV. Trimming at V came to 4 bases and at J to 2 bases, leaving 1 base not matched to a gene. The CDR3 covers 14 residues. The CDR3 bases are TGTGCCAGCAGCTGGGGACAGGCTGGAAACACCATATATTTT. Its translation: CASSWGQAGNTIYF.

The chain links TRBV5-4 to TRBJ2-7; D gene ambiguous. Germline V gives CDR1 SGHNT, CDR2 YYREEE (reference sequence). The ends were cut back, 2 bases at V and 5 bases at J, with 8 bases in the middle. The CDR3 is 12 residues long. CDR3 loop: CASSFGPDEQYF. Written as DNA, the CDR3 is TGTGCCAGCAGCTTCGGACCCGACGAGCAGTACTTC.

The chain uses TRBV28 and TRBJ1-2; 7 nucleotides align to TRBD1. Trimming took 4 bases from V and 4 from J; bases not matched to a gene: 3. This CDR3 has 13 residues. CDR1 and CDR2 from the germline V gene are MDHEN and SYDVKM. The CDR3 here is CASSSNRGYGYTF. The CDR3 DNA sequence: TGTGCCAGCAGTTCAAACAGGGGCTATGGCTACACCTTC.

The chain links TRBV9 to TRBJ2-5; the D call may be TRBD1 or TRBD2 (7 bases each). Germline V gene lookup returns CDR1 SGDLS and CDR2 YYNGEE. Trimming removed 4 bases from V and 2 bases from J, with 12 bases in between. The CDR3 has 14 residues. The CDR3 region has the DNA TGTGCCAGCAGCTTCCAGGGGGGGCAAGAGACCCAGTACTTC. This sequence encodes CASSFQGGQETQYF.

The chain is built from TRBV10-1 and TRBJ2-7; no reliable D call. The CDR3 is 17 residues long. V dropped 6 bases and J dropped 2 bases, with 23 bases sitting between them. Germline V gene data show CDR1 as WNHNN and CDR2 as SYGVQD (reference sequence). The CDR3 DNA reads TGCGCCAGCAGAGACGTTGTGGGATGGATACTAACCTACGAGCAGTACTTC. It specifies CASRDVVGWILTYEQYF.

The CDR3 DNA sequence: TGCAGCGTTGAAGTTTTGGGGGGTAGTGAGCAGTTCTTC. Its protein is CSVEVLGGSEQFF. The genes are TRBV29-1 and TRBJ2-1; possibly TRBD2 for D (6 bases). Germline CDR1 and CDR2: SQVTM and ANQGSEA. The CDR3 spans 13 residues. V lost 1 base and J 9 bases, leaving 13 bases between the germline ends.

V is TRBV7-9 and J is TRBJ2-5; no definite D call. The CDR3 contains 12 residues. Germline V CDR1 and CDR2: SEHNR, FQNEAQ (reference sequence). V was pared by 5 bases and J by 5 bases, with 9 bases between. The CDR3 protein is CASSPPRETQYF. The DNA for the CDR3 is TGTGCCAGCAGCCCTCCCCGGGAGACCCAGTACTTC.

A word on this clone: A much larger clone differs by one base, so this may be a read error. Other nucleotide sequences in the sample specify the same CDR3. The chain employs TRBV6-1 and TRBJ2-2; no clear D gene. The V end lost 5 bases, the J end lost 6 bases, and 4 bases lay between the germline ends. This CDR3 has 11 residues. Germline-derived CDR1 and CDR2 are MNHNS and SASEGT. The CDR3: CASSYAGELFF. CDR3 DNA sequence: TGTGCCAGCAGTTATGCCGGGGAGCTGTTTTTT.

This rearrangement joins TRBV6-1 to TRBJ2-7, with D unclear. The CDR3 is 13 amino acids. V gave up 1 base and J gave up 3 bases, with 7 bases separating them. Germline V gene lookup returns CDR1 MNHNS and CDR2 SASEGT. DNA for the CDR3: TGTGCCAGCAGTGAAGTCTGGGGCTACGAGCAGTACTTC. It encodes CASSEVWGYEQYF.

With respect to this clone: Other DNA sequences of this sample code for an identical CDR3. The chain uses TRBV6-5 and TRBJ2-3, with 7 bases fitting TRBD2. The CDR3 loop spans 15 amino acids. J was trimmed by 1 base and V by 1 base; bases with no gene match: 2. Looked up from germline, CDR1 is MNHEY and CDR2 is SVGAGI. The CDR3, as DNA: TGTGCCAGCAGTTACTTCGCGGGAGGCACAGATACGCAGTATTTT. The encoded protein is CASSYFAGGTDTQYF.

Written as DNA, the CDR3 is TGTGCCAGCAGTCTATCGTGGGGGGAGGAGACCCAGTACTTC. It codes for CASSLSWGEETQYF. The chain employs TRBV9 and TRBJ2-5; D is perhaps TRBD2 (6 bases). Trimming left V 5 bases short and J 5 bases short, with 16 bases between. The CDR3 length is 14 residues. The germline CDR1 and CDR2 sequences are SGDLS and YYNGEE.

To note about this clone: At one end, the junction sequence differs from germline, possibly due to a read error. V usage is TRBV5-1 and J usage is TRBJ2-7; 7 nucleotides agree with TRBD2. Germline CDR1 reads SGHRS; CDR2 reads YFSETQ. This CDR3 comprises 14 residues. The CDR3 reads CASSLEVTSYGQYF. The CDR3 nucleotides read TGCGCCAGCAGCTTGGAAGTGACTAGCTACGGGCAGTACTTC.

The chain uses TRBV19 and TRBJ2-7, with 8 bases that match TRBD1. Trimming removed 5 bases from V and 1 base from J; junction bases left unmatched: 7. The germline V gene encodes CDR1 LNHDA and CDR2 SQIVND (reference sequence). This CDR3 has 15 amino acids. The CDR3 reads CASSYRGFGSYEQYF. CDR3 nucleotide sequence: TGTGCCAGTAGTTACAGGGGGTTCGGTTCCTACGAGCAGTACTTC.

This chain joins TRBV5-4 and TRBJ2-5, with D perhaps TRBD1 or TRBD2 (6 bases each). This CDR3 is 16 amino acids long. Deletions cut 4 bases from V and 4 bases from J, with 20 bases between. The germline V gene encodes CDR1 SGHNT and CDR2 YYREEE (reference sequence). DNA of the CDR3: TGTGCCAGCAGCGGCGGATCCTGGGGGGCCTTAGAGACCCAGTACTTC. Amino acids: CASSGGSWGALETQYF.

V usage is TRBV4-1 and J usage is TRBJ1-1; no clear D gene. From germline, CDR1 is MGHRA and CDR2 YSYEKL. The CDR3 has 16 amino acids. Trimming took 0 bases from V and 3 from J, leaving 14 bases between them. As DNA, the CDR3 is TGCGCCAGCAGCCAAGATCCTGGTAGGCTGGACACTGAAGCTTTCTTT. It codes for CASSQDPGRLDTEAFF.

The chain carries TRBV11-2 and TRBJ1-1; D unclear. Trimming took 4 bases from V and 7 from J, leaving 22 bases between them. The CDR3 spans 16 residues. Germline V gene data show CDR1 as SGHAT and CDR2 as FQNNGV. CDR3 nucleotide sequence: TGTGCCAGCAGCTCCGCGCCCCGGAGTCGACGGAATGAAGCTTTCTTT. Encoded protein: CASSSAPRSRRNEAFF. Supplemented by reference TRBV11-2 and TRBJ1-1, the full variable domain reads EAGVAQSPRYKIIEKRQSVAFWCNPISGHATLYWYQQILGQGPKLLIQFQNNGVVDDSQLPKDRFSAERLKGVDSTLKIQPAKLEDSAVYLCASSSAPRSRRNEAFFGQGTRLTVV.

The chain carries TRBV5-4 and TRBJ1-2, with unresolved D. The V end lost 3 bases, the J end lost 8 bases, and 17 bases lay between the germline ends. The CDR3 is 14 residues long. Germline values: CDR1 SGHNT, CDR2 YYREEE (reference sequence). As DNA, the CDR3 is TGTGCCAGCAGCTACGAAGGATTTTATGCGGGCTACACCTTC. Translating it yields CASSYEGFYAGYTF.

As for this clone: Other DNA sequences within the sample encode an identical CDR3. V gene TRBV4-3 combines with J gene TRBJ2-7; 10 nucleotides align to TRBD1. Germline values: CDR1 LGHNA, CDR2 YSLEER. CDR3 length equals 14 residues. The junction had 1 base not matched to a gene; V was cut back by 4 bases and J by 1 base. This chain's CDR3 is CASSLGQGSYEQYF. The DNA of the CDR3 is TGCGCCAGCAGCCTGGGACAGGGGTCCTACGAGCAGTACTTC.

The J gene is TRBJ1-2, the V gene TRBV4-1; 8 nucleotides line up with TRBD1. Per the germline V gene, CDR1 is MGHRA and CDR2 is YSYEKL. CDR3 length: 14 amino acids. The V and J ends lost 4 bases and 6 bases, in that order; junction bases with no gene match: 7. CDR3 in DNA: TGCGCCAGCAGCCCAAGGCAGGGGGCGGATGGCTACACCTTC. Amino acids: CASSPRQGADGYTF.

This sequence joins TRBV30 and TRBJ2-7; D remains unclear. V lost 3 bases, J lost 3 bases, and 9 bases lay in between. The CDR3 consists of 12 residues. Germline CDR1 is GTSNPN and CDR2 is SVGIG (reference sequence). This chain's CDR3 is CAWSSVGYEQYF. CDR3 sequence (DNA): TGTGCCTGGAGCTCGGTAGGCTACGAGCAGTACTTC.

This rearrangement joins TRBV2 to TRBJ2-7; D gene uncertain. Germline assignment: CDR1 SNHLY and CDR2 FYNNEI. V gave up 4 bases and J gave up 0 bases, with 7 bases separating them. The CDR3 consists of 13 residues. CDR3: CASSVYYSYEQYF. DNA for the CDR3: TGTGCCAGCAGTGTGTATTACTCCTACGAGCAGTACTTC.

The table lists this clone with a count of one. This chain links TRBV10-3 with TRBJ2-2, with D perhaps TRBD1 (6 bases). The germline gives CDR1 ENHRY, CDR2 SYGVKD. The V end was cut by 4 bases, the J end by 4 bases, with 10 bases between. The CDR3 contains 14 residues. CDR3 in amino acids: CAISADSSTGELFF. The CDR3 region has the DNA TGTGCCATCAGTGCGGACAGCTCCACCGGGGAGCTGTTTTTT.